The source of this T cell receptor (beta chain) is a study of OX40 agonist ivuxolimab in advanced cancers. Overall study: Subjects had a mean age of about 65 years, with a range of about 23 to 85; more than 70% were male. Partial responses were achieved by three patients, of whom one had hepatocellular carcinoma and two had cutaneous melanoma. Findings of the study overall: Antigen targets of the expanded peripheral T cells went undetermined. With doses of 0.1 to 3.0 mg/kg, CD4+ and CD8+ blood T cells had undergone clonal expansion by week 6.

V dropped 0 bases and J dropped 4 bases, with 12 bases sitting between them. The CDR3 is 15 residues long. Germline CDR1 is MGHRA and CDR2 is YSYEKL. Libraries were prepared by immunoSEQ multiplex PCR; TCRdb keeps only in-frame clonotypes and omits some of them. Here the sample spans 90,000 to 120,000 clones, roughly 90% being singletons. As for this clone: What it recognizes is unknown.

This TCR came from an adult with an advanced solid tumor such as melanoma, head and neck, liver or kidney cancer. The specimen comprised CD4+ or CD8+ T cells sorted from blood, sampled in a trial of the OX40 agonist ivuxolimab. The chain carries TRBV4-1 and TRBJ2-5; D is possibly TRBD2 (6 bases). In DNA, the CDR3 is TGCGCCAGCAGCCAAGATGGCGGGAACCTAGAGACCCAGTACTTC. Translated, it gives CASSQDGGNLETQYF.